These 28 T cell receptor beta chains were all obtained from the same sample, sequenced in a study of T cell changes during pregnancy in multiple sclerosis. TCRdb keeps only in-frame clones here, not all; method: immunoSEQ multiplex PCR. The data show approximately 84,000 clones, approximately 95% seen once. The material sequenced was peripheral blood, taken in the second trimester of pregnancy. The receptors were sampled from a female donor in good health, enrolled as a control in a pregnancy study.

CDR3 sequence: CASRSTGPDTQYF. CDR3 sequence (DNA): TGTGCCAGCAGATCTACAGGGCCAGATACGCAGTATTTT. The chain has TRBV28 and TRBJ2-3, with D perhaps TRBD1 (6 bases). Trimming took off 6 bases at V and 4 bases at J, with 11 bases between the two ends. Germline V gene lookup returns CDR1 MDHEN and CDR2 SYDVKM. This CDR3 contains 13 residues.

The J gene is TRBJ2-7, the V gene TRBV28; TRBD1 aligns across 9 bases. This CDR3 has 14 residues. V lost 5 bases, J lost 5 bases, and 7 bases stayed unmatched. Per germline, CDR1 MDHEN and CDR2 SYDVKM. CDR3 in DNA: TGTGCCAGCAGTCTAGGGACAGGGCTCGACGAGCAGTACTTC. As protein: CASSLGTGLDEQYF.

The chain combines TRBV5-1 with TRBJ2-3, with a possible D match to TRBD1 (5 bases). Germline lookup yields CDR1 SGHRS and CDR2 YFSETQ. V was shortened by 8 bases and J by 4 bases, with 17 bases between the two germline ends. The CDR3 totals 14 residues. The CDR3 sequence is CASQNPQGADTQYF. CDR3 coding DNA: TGCGCCAGTCAGAATCCGCAGGGTGCAGATACGCAGTATTTT.

This chain connects TRBV7-2 to TRBJ1-1, with 9 bases identical to TRBD1. V was clipped by 2 bases and J by 1 base; unmatched bases: 2. The V gene's germline CDR1 is SGHTA and CDR2 FQGNSA. The CDR3 covers 15 residues. In nucleotides, the CDR3 is TGTGCCAGCAGCTTATCGGGACAGGGGAACACTGAAGCTTTCTTT. Amino acids: CASSLSGQGNTEAFF.

CDR3 nucleotides: TGCGCCAGCAGCTTGGTTGAAAGTAGCTCTGGGGCCAACGTCCTGACTTTC. Its translation is CASSLVESSSGANVLTF. This chain uses TRBV5-1 with TRBJ2-6, with D unresolved. Germline V lookup: CDR1 SGHRS, CDR2 YFSETQ. The CDR3 sequence is 17 residues long. V lost 0 bases and J 0 bases, leaving 10 bases between the germline ends.

The rearrangement joins TRBV6-6 to TRBJ2-7; the match to TRBD1 covers 11 bases. The ends lost 5 bases at V and 2 bases at J; junction bases unmatched: 8. Germline V gene lookup returns CDR1 MNHNY and CDR2 SVGAGI (reference sequence). This CDR3 is 16 amino acids long. The CDR3 region has the DNA TGTGCCAGCAGTCGAGCGGACAGGGGGCTTCCCTACGAGCAGTACTTC. This translates into CASSRADRGLPYEQYF.

The chain recombines TRBV28 with TRBJ2-7, with 13 bases identical to TRBD2. Trimming removed 6 bases from V and 1 base from J; junction bases left unmatched: 0. The CDR3 is made up of 14 amino acids. Germline assignment: CDR1 MDHEN and CDR2 SYDVKM. CDR3 protein: CASRLAGGSYEQYF. CDR3 DNA: TGTGCCAGCAGACTAGCGGGAGGGTCCTACGAGCAGTACTTC.

The V gene is TRBV27, the J gene TRBJ1-4, with D possibly matching TRBD1 (6 bases). The V gene's germline CDR1 is MNHEY and CDR2 SMNVEV (reference sequence). The CDR3 contains 16 residues. Trimming shortened V by 5 bases and J by 6 bases, and 19 bases separated the two germline ends. The CDR3 protein is CASSLLGWGRDEKLFF. The CDR3 DNA reads TGTGCCAGCAGTCTCCTGGGGTGGGGGCGCGATGAAAAACTGTTTTTT.

The V and J genes are TRBV4-1 and TRBJ2-1; D is undetermined. CDR1 is MGHRA, CDR2 YSYEKL, per germline. The CDR3 is 13 amino acids. V gave up 4 bases and J gave up 8 bases, with 12 bases separating them. Here the CDR3 DNA reads TGCGCCAGCAGCCCCCGCATGAGCTATGAGCAGTTCTTC. Amino acids: CASSPRMSYEQFF.

The sample holds one count of this clone. The chain combines TRBV19 with TRBJ2-1; the D gene is possibly TRBD2 (5 bases). This CDR3 region has 14 residues. CDR1 and CDR2 from the germline V gene are LNHDA and SQIVND (reference sequence). V lost 7 bases and J lost 0, with 10 bases in between. The CDR3 is CASKVGGSYNEQFF. Here the CDR3 DNA reads TGTGCCAGTAAGGTAGGAGGCTCCTACAATGAGCAGTTCTTC.

The chain recombines TRBV2 with TRBJ2-5, with TRBD2 matching 8 bases. Germline V CDR1 and CDR2: SNHLY, FYNNEI. V trimming: 6 bases; J trimming: 1 base; junction bases outside the gene matches: 7. This CDR3 has 15 residues. This CDR3 is CASSDLAGLQETQYF. The CDR3 DNA reads TGTGCCAGCAGCGACCTAGCGGGCCTCCAAGAGACCCAGTACTTC.

The chain is built from TRBV2 and TRBJ2-7, with 7 bases fitting TRBD1. Losses at the gene ends were 2 bases for V and 1 base for J; bases not matched to a gene: 8. CDR3 length: 16 amino acids. In germline, CDR1 is SNHLY, CDR2 FYNNEI. The CDR3 sequence is CASSESGQELSYEQYF. The CDR3 DNA follows: TGTGCCAGCAGTGAATCCGGACAGGAGCTATCCTACGAGCAGTACTTC.

The chain combines TRBV9 with TRBJ2-2; D ambiguous. Trimming left V 0 bases short and J 7 bases short, with 7 bases between. The germline V gene encodes CDR1 SGDLS and CDR2 YYNGEE. The CDR3 sequence is 13 residues long. The CDR3 sequence: CASSVARIGELFF. The CDR3 nucleotides are TGTGCCAGCAGCGTAGCGCGGATCGGGGAGCTGTTTTTT.

The chain joins TRBV19 to TRBJ1-3; 7 positions match TRBD1. The CDR3 loop spans 13 amino acids. The ends lost 3 bases at V and 7 bases at J; junction bases unmatched: 3. Per the germline V gene, CDR1 is LNHDA and CDR2 is SQIVND (reference sequence). CDR3 protein: CASSIPGGNTIYF. DNA for the CDR3: TGTGCCAGTAGTATCCCAGGGGGGAACACCATATATTTT.

This chain joins TRBV6-1 and TRBJ2-3; 8 bases match TRBD2. CDR1 MNHNS and CDR2 SASEGT come from the germline V gene. CDR3 length equals 16 residues. The trim removed 3 bases at V and 3 bases at J, leaving 8 bases unmatched. The CDR3 DNA sequence: TGTGCCAGCAGTGACGTAAGCGGGAGTCGAACAGATACGCAGTATTTT. It encodes CASSDVSGSRTDTQYF.

The V gene is TRBV10-3, the J gene TRBJ2-7, with TRBD1 identical over 12 bases. The ends lost 10 bases at V and 3 bases at J; junction bases unmatched: 13. CDR3 length: 16 amino acids. Germline V CDR1 and CDR2: ENHRY, SYGVKD. This chain's CDR3 is CASTVGTGGFIYEQYF. For the CDR3, the DNA is TGTGCCAGTACGGTTGGGACAGGGGGCTTTATCTACGAGCAGTACTTC.

The chain recombines TRBV6-6 with TRBJ2-2; no definite D call. Germline V gives CDR1 MNHNY, CDR2 SVGAGI (reference sequence). This CDR3 region has 11 residues. V lost 8 bases to trimming and J lost 7 bases, with 8 bases between them. The chain's CDR3 is CASGEIGELFF. CDR3 nucleotide sequence: TGTGCCAGCGGTGAGATCGGGGAGCTGTTTTTT.

This chain uses TRBV28 with TRBJ2-1, with 9 positions matching TRBD1. Germline V gene sequence: CDR1 MDHEN, CDR2 SYDVKM. The J segment lost 12 bases and the V segment lost 7 bases, leaving 13 bases of the junction unmatched. CDR3 length: 14 residues. The CDR3 DNA sequence: TGTGCCAGCATCGCCCCGGGACAGGGAAACGGGCAGTTCTTC. It is translated as CASIAPGQGNGQFF.

CDR3 amino acids: CASSLVPSYGYTF. The CDR3 DNA sequence: TGCGCCAGCAGCTTGGTTCCTTCTTATGGCTACACCTTC. J is TRBJ1-2 and V is TRBV5-1, with D uncertain. Germline V gene sequence: CDR1 SGHRS, CDR2 YFSETQ. The CDR3 totals 13 residues. V was clipped by 0 bases and J by 5 bases, with 8 bases between them.

This clone appeared once. At one boundary the junction diverges from the germline segment, which might be a read error. This rearrangement joins TRBV6-5 to TRBJ2-1, with 8 bases matching TRBD2. Per the germline V gene, CDR1 is MNHEY and CDR2 is SVGAGI. This CDR3 comprises 12 residues. The CDR3 DNA follows: TGTGCCAGCAGTTACCGGGCGGGACTAGAGCTCTTC. As protein: CASSYRAGLELF.

The rearrangement uses TRBV18 and TRBJ2-4, with TRBD2 matching over 9 bases. The V segment lost 1 base and the J segment 3 bases; nucleotides outside the gene matches: 4. From germline, CDR1 is KGHSH and CDR2 LQKENI. This CDR3 spans 16 amino acids. CDR3 nucleotides: TGTGCCAGCTCACCACGGGAGACTAGCGGCAAAAACATTCAGTACTTC. It codes for CASSPRETSGKNIQYF. Together with reference TRBV18 and TRBJ2-4, the CDR3 gives the full variable domain: NAGVMQNPRHLVRRRGQEARLRCSPMKGHSHVYWYRQLPEEGLKFMVYLQKENIIDESGMPKERFSAEFPKEGPSILRIQQVVRGDSAAYFCASSPRETSGKNIQYFGAGTRLSVL.

This chain uses TRBV28 with TRBJ2-5, with 11 positions matching TRBD2. Germline V lookup: CDR1 MDHEN, CDR2 SYDVKM. The CDR3 spans 16 residues. With V trimmed by 6 bases and J by 4 bases, 10 bases remained unmatched. DNA of the CDR3: TGTGCCAGCAGCTTCATGCGACTAGCGGGATTAGAGACCCAGTACTTC. This sequence encodes CASSFMRLAGLETQYF.

The chain couples TRBV10-3 to TRBJ2-2; D might be TRBD1 (6 bases). Trimming stripped 10 bases from V and 7 bases from J, with 19 bases between. The CDR3 loop spans 14 amino acids. CDR1 and CDR2 (germline): ENHRY, SYGVKD. In nucleotides, the CDR3 is TGTGCCACCAGAGCCGGGCAACAGGGCGGGGAGCTGTTTTTT. This gives the protein CATRAGQQGGELFF.

The rearrangement links TRBV2 to TRBJ1-5; 12 nucleotides agree with TRBD1. This CDR3 is built from 16 residues. CDR1 SNHLY and CDR2 FYNNEI come from the germline V gene. Germline trimming cut 8 bases from V and 1 base from J; bases unmatched to any gene: 6. The chain's CDR3 is CASSGTGGASNQPQHF. The CDR3 nucleotides are TGTGCCAGCTCCGGGACAGGGGGCGCGAGCAATCAGCCCCAGCATTTT.

Details on this clone: The sample has other DNA sequences that encode this CDR3 too. The V call is TRBV18, the J call TRBJ2-5, with TRBD1 matching over 10 bases. This CDR3 contains 14 residues. Germline values: CDR1 KGHSH, CDR2 LQKENI. J lost 5 bases, V lost 3 bases, and 3 bases had no gene match. The CDR3 DNA is TGTGCCAGCTCACCTAGACAGGGGGCTGAGACCCAGTACTTC. Its protein product is CASSPRQGAETQYF.

The chain combines TRBV2 with TRBJ2-4; no reliable D call. V lost 4 bases to trimming and J lost 3 bases, with 16 bases between them. The CDR3 totals 16 residues. The germline V gene has CDR1 SNHLY and CDR2 FYNNEI. The CDR3 sequence: CASSVISSFGKNIQYF. CDR3 nucleotides: TGTGCCAGCAGTGTCATCAGTAGCTTTGGCAAAAACATTCAGTACTTC.

The chain couples TRBV4-2 to TRBJ2-7; 14 bases fit TRBD2. With 4 bases clipped from V and 4 bases from J, the junction kept 6 bases outside the gene matches. Germline CDR1 reads LGHNA; CDR2 reads YNFKEQ. This CDR3 is built from 16 residues. DNA for the CDR3: TGTGCCAGCAGCCGAGGGACTAGCGGGAGTAGGTACGAGCAGTACTTC. Protein sequence: CASSRGTSGSRYEQYF.

The V call is TRBV5-1, the J call TRBJ2-3; no reliable D call. The CDR3 is 15 amino acids. V dropped 3 bases and J dropped 4 bases, with 15 bases sitting between them. Germline V gene sequence: CDR1 SGHRS, CDR2 YFSETQ. This chain's CDR3 is CASSSRRWSADTQYF. CDR3 nucleotides: TGCGCCAGCAGCTCGAGACGGTGGAGCGCAGATACGCAGTATTTT.